This T cell receptor (beta chain) appears in the sequencing data of a study of blood T cell repertoires in COVID-19. Study-wide context: COVID-19 samples from acute and convalescent phases originated in the United States, Italy and Spain. T cells, B-cell-depleted T cells, or PBMCs supplied cDNA or gDNA.

As processed by the authors: Reference gene primer amplification in the assay estimated nucleated cell counts. Sequencing was performed with immunoSEQ multiplex PCR; in TCRdb, only in-frame clones are kept and a portion is missing. V and J calls and clone size are those listed in that table; D and trimming were worked out from the DNA. This table has about 130,000 clones, about 80% appearing once. CDR3 size: 12 residues. Germline CDR1 reads SGHRS; CDR2 reads YFSETQ. The V end was cut by 0 bases, the J end by 6 bases, with 7 bases between. This clone was observed a handful of times. Sequencing was performed on peripheral blood. The chain joins TRBV5-1 to TRBJ2-7; no clear D gene. The TCR comes from a human donor in a cohort sampled during active COVID-19. Here the CDR3 reads CASSLGATEQYF. CDR3 sequence (DNA): TGCGCCAGCAGCTTGGGAGCTACCGAGCAGTACTTC.